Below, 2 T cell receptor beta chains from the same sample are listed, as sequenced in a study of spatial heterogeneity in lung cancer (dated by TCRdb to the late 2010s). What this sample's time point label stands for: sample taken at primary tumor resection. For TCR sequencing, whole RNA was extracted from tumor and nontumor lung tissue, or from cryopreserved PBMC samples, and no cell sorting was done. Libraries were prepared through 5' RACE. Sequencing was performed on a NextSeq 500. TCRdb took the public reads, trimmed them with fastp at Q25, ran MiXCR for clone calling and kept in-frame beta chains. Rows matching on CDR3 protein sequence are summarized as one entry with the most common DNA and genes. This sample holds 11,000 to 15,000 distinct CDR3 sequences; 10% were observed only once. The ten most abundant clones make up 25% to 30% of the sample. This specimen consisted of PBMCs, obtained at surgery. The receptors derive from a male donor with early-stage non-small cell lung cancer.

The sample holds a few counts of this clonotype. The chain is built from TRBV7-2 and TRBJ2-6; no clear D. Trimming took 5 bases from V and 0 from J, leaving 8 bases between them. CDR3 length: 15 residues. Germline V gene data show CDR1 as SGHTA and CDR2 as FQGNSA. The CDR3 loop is CASSPSYSGANVLTF. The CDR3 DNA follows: TGTGCCAGCAGCCCGTCCTACTCTGGGGCCAACGTCCTGACTTTC.

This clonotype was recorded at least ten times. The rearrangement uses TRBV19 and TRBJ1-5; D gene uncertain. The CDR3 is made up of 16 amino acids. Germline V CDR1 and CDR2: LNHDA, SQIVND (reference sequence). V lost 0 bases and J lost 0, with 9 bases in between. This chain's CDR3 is CASSIDSDYSNQPQHF. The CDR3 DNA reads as TGTGCCAGTAGTATAGACAGCGATTATAGCAATCAGCCCCAGCATTTT.